This T cell receptor beta chain was sequenced in a study of breast tumors, draining lymph nodes, adjacent tissues. MiXCR, applied by TCRdb to the multiplex PCR reads, yields one record per CDR3 protein. The data hold about 140,000 distinct CDR3 sequences, with about 33% observed a single time. The lymph nodes were axillary draining lymph nodes from breast cancer patients. Ten or more counts support this clonotype. The CDR3 runs 16 residues. CDR1 is SNHLY and CDR2 is FYNNEI in the germline V gene. Trimming cost V 6 bases and J 2 bases; bases outside gene matches: 7. This sequence joins TRBV2 and TRBJ1-3; 10 positions match TRBD1. The source is a female donor with breast cancer. Some clones in this sample may be carry-over from other donors' samples. Sequenced input: axillary lymph node tissue. The chain's CDR3 is CASRRDRGRAGNTIYF. CDR3 in DNA: TGTGCCAGCAGGAGGGACAGGGGTAGGGCTGGAAACACCATATATTTT.